This TCR beta chain was profiled in a study of cytomegalovirus exposure and HLA in healthy donors. Overall study results and limits: A highly shared variant cluster was judged a likely technical artifact.

PCR employed 60 Vbeta and 13 Jbeta primers. Produced via immunoSEQ multiplex PCR; TCRdb's table is partial and in-frame only. The sample gives more than 95,000 clones, 70% to 85% of which show up once; 4% is in the top ten. As concerns this clone: Its antigen is unknown.

There are 16 residues in the CDR3. Germline CDR1 and CDR2: KGHSH and LQKENI. The V gene end was trimmed by 4 bases and the J gene end by 6 bases; junction bases not matched to a gene: 14. Nominally healthy donors were sampled, though unrecorded immune exposures were likely. Sequencing was carried out using PBMCs. The chain carries TRBV18 and TRBJ2-7; 8 bases are a match to TRBD1. The sequence was obtained from a man in his forties in good health and CMV-seropositive. As DNA, the CDR3 is TGTGCCAGCTCACTCCAGGGGGCTCGGTCTGCGGGCGAGCAGTACTTC. It translates to CASSLQGARSAGEQYF.